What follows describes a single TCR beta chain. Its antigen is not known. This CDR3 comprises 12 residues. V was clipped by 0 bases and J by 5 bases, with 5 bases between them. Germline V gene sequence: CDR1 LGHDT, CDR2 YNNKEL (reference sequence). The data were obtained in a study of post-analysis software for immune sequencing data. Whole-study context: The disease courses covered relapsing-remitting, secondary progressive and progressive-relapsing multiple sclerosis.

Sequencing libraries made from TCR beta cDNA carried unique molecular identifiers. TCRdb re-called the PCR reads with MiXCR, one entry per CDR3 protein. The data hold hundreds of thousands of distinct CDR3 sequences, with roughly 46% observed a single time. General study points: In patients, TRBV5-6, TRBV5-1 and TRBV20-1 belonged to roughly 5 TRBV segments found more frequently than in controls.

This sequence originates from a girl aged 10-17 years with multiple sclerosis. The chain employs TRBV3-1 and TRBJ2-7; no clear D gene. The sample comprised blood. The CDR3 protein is CASSQDPDEQYF. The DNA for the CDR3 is TGTGCCAGCAGCCAAGATCCCGACGAGCAGTACTTC.